Sequencing of this T cell receptor (beta chain) was carried out in a study of technical replicates of blood from a handful of donors. V lost 6 bases and J lost 4; bases outside the gene matches: 4. The CDR3 runs 14 residues. Germline V gives CDR1 MNHNY, CDR2 SVGAGI (reference sequence). The table came from immunoSEQ multiplex PCR; TCRdb's copy has only in-frame clones and leaves some out. The sample has 45,000 to 55,000 clones, approximately 95% seen once. The TCR sequence derives from a human donor in good health. Sample: T cells isolated from PBMCs. The chain employs TRBV6-6 and TRBJ1-4; 8 bases agree with TRBD1. CDR3 protein: CASSSGQDNEKLFF. CDR3 sequence (DNA): TGTGCCAGCAGCTCGGGACAGGATAATGAAAAACTGTTTTTT.